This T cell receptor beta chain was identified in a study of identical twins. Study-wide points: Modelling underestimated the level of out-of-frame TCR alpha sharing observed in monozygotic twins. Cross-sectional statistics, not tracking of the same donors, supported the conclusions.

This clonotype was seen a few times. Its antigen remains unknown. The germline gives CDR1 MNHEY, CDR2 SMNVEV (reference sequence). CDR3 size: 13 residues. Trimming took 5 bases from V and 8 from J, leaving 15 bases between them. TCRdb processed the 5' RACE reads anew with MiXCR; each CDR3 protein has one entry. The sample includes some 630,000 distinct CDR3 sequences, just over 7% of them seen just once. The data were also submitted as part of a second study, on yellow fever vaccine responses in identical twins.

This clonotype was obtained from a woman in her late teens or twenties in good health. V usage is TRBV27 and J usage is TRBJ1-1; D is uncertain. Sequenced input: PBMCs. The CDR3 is CASSRGMLEEAFF. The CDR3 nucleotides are TGTGCCAGCAGTCGAGGAATGCTAGAAGAAGCTTTCTTT.